This TCR beta chain stems from a study of blood T cell repertoires in COVID-19. The CDR3 is 15 residues long. Germline V gives CDR1 SGHTA, CDR2 FQGNSA. V dropped 3 bases and J dropped 0 bases, with 11 bases sitting between them. The repertoire was sequenced with immunoSEQ multiplex PCR; TCRdb's copy has only in-frame clones and lacks some. The data hold 300,000 to 450,000 clones, with 88% observed a single time. Before being deemed recovered, Cohort 3 donors had two negative PCRs, clearance, or symptom resolution. What was sequenced was PBMCs or T cells enriched from blood (not recorded which). The receptor was derived from a woman under 30 who had recovered from COVID-19. This rearrangement joins TRBV7-2 to TRBJ1-2, with D possibly TRBD1 on 6 matching bases. The CDR3 loop is CASSFGQGTNYGYTF. The CDR3 DNA reads TGTGCCAGCAGCTTCGGTCAGGGGACTAACTATGGCTACACCTTC.